This T cell receptor beta chain comes out of a study of low-dose radiotherapy and immunotherapy resistance in tumors. The time point was: after trial treatment. Stated treatment: LDRT plus nivolumab, ipilimumab, low-dose cyclophosphamide and aspirin (RACIN trial). The study gave donors nivolumab, ipilimumab, aspirin, low-dose cyclophosphamide and low-dose radiotherapy. Alpha and beta chains were covered, as first-strand cDNA relied on TRAV- and TRBV-specific primers. The TCRs were subjected to amplification over approximately 20 PCR cycles employing a constant-region primer in conjunction with a V-primer adapter. TCRdb recomputed calls from the reads with MiXCR, one row per CDR3 protein. The sample has approximately 45,000 distinct CDR3 sequences, less than 30% seen once. The germline CDR1 and CDR2 sequences are SQVTM and ANQGSEA. CDR3 length: 13 amino acids. The junction had 3 bases not matched to a gene; V was cut back by 6 bases and J by 4 bases.

The source was PBMCs, collected after low-dose radiotherapy plus immunotherapy. The V and J genes are TRBV29-1 and TRBJ1-5; TRBD1 matches 10 bases. The TCR sequence derives from a male donor with prostate cancer. The CDR3 DNA is TGCAGCGTCTGGGACAGGGGAAATCAGCCCCAGCATTTT. Its protein product is CSVWDRGNQPQHF.